The sample holds one count of the clone carrying this T cell receptor beta chain. The record originates from a study of blood T cell repertoires in COVID-19. The V and J ends lost 5 bases and 8 bases respectively, with 10 bases between them. Germline V gives CDR1 MNHEY, CDR2 SMNVEV (reference sequence). CDR3 size: 13 residues. Per the authors' pipeline: Amplification of reference gene primers was used by the study to estimate nucleated cell counts. Measured with immunoSEQ multiplex PCR; TCRdb has only the in-frame clones, and not every one. From that table come the V and J calls and clone size; the DNA was used to work out D and trimming. Of some 170,000 clones detected, around four fifths appear once; the ten largest clones hold about a tenth.

The chain joins TRBV27 to TRBJ2-6; D call uncertain. Source material: peripheral blood. This sequence was found in a human donor in a cohort sampled during active COVID-19. CDR3 sequence reads: CASSHTATNVLTF. The CDR3, as DNA: TGTGCCAGCAGTCATACCGCGACCAACGTCCTGACTTTC.